This is a list of T cell receptor beta chains from one sample in a study of T-cell reconstitution after alpha-beta-depleted transplantation in children. TCRdb ran MiXCR on the PCR reads and lists one entry per CDR3 protein. The sample holds hundreds of thousands of distinct CDR3 sequences, roughly 15% seen once. The sequenced sample was PBMCs, mostly from graft donor cells, obtained 360 days after TCRalphabeta/CD19-depleted stem cell transplant. These receptor sequences come from a male patient under 18 who had a stem cell transplant for acute lymphoblastic leukemia, so the T cells may come from the graft donor. Both conserved end residues are part of each CDR3. The D gene is left open where the match is weak. Only part of the rows carry a size: once, few, many, or a class if the clone is expanded.

abundance	v_gene	len	j_gene	d_gene	CDR3nt	CDR3aa
many	TRBV29-1	15	TRBJ1-1	-	TGCAGCATTAGGAAGATTAGGGGCCCGAACACTGAAGCTTTCTTT	CSIRKIRGPNTEAFF
-	TRBV5-1	17	TRBJ2-3	TRBD2	TGCGCCAGCAGGTTCCGAACCCTAGCGGGAGAGGTAGATACGCAGTATTTT	CASRFRTLAGEVDTQYF
many	TRBV15	13	TRBJ2-5	-	TGTGCCACCAGTGAACGCAGTCTGGAGACCCAGTACTTC	CATSERSLETQYF
few	TRBV9	15	TRBJ2-3	-	TGTGCCAGCAGCGTATTGTCCGGGCTGACAGATACGCAGTATTTT	CASSVLSGLTDTQYF
few	TRBV19	16	TRBJ1-1	-	TGTGCCAGTAGTAGGGGGGCAGGGCCGATGAGCACTGAAGCTTTCTTT	CASSRGAGPMSTEAFF
many	TRBV29-1	13	TRBJ2-1	-	TGCAGCGTTCGAGTCGCTGGCTACAATGAGCAGTTCTTC	CSVRVAGYNEQFF
-	TRBV15	16	TRBJ2-5	TRBD2	TGTGCCACCAGCTCTGGACTAGCGGGAACTCAAGAGACCCAGTACTTC	CATSSGLAGTQETQYF
many	TRBV27	15	TRBJ2-3	-	TGTGCCAGCAGTCCCCGGGACTTGAGCACAGATACGCAGTATTTT	CASSPRDLSTDTQYF
-	TRBV7-3	18	TRBJ2-1	TRBD2	TGTGCCAGCTGTTTAACGGGGACTAGCGGGAGTAGGCACAATGAGCAGTTCTTC	CASCLTGTSGSRHNEQFF
-	TRBV4-1	14	TRBJ2-1	-	TGCGCCAGCAGCCAAACGCTATCAGGGGACGAGCAGTTCTTC	CASSQTLSGDEQFF
many	TRBV9	13	TRBJ1-1	-	TGTGCCAGCAGCCCGGGGCGCGGGACTGAAGCTTTCTTT	CASSPGRGTEAFF
few	TRBV12-3/TRBV12-4	16	TRBJ2-1	TRBD1	TGTGCCAGCAGTCTTAGAGGGGGCCCAGGGGGAAATGAGCAGTTCTTC	CASSLRGGPGGNEQFF
many	TRBV5-1	20	TRBJ2-7	TRBD2	TGCGCCAGCAGCTTGGCCCCTCTAGCGGGAGGGCCAAAAGACACCTACGAGCAGTACTTC	CASSLAPLAGGPKDTYEQYF
few	TRBV19	13	TRBJ1-4	-	TGTGCCACCCGAGAACAGGGCGATGAAAAACTGTTTTTT	CATREQGDEKLFF
many	TRBV4-1	13	TRBJ2-7	-	TGCGCCAGCAGCCAACACGACTCCTACGAGCAGTACTTC	CASSQHDSYEQYF
few	TRBV27	13	TRBJ1-2	TRBD1	TGTGCCAGCAGTCCTTGGGACAGGGAGAGCTACACCTTC	CASSPWDRESYTF
-	TRBV24-1	12	TRBJ2-1	-	TGTGCCACCAGTGAGTACAACAATGAGCAGTTCTTC	CATSEYNNEQFF
many	TRBV25-1	13	TRBJ1-5	-	TGTGCCAGCAGTCTTACAGGGACTCAGCCCCAGCATTTT	CASSLTGTQPQHF
few	TRBV20-1	13	TRBJ2-5	-	TGCAGTGCTAGGCGGGACGGGCGGGAGACCCAGTACTTC	CSARRDGRETQYF
-	TRBV5-1	14	TRBJ2-1	-	TGCGCCAGCAAGGGCCTTGGGATCTGGAATGAGCAGTTCTTC	CASKGLGIWNEQFF
few	TRBV5-1	16	TRBJ1-3	TRBD1	TGCGCCAGCAGCCCCTGGGACAGGGCATTAGGAAACACCATATATTTT	CASSPWDRALGNTIYF
-	TRBV2	15	TRBJ2-1	-	TGTGCCAGCAGTGGACAGAGGAGCTCCTACAATGAGCAGTTCTTC	CASSGQRSSYNEQFF
few	TRBV27	15	TRBJ2-1	-	TGTGCCAGCAGTTTATCCGGGACACTCTACAATGAGCAGTTCTTC	CASSLSGTLYNEQFF
many	TRBV4-1	15	TRBJ2-1	TRBD2	TGCGCCAGCAGCCAGGAGCGGGACCTTTACAATGAGCAGTTCTTC	CASSQERDLYNEQFF
-	TRBV20-1	11	TRBJ1-2	TRBD1	TGCAGTGCCACGGACAGGGCAAGCTACACCTTC	CSATDRASYTF
-	TRBV5-1	15	TRBJ2-2	-	TGCGCCAGCAGCTTCGGTTCCCCCGGCACCGGGGAGCTGTTTTTT	CASSFGSPGTGELFF
few	TRBV4-1	16	TRBJ1-6	-	TGCGCCAGCAGCCAAGGAACGGGCGGGGGCGGTTCACCCCTCCACTTT	CASSQGTGGGGSPLHF
few	TRBV12-3/TRBV12-4	15	TRBJ2-1	-	TGTGCCAGCAGTTTAAAGACAGGAGCGTACAATGAGCAGTTCTTC	CASSLKTGAYNEQFF
few	TRBV20-1	11	TRBJ2-7	-	TGCAGTGCTAGTCTAGGTCCCGAGCAGTACTTC	CSASLGPEQYF
-	TRBV6-2/TRBV6-3	13	TRBJ2-1	-	TGTGCCAGCAGTTACGCCGGAGACAATGAGCAGTTCTTC	CASSYAGDNEQFF
-	TRBV4-1	16	TRBJ2-1	-	TGCGCCAGCAGCCAACTAACAGGGAGCATCCACAATGAGCAGTTCTTC	CASSQLTGSIHNEQFF
-	TRBV24-1	16	TRBJ2-2	-	TGTGCCACCAGTCTCAAGGTGCGAGCGAACACCGGGGAGCTGTTTTTT	CATSLKVRANTGELFF
few	TRBV30	14	TRBJ2-7	-	TGTGCCTGGAGTGCGACCCCGGGGATCTGGGAGCAGTACTTC	CAWSATPGIWEQYF
many	TRBV18	15	TRBJ2-6	-	TGTGCCAGCTCACCACCGGGAGGTGGGGCCAACGTCCTGACTTTC	CASSPPGGGANVLTF
-	TRBV11-1	20	TRBJ2-1	TRBD2	TGTGCCAGCAGCCCTTCCTGGACCGGGGGGGAGGTACTGTTGGTAAATGAGCAGTTCTTC	CASSPSWTGGEVLLVNEQFF
-	TRBV18	16	TRBJ2-7	-	TGTGCCAGCTCACCTGGGTTGGGGGGGCCCTCCTACGAGCAGTACTTC	CASSPGLGGPSYEQYF